This TCR beta chain was identified in a study of blood T cell repertoires in COVID-19. Study-level information: Donors in the United States, Italy and Spain gave samples during acute or convalescent COVID-19. PBMCs, B-cell-depleted T cells, or T cells were the source of the cDNA or gDNA that made up the material.

This CDR3 region has 15 residues. Trimming took 0 bases from V and 4 from J, leaving 9 bases between them. Germline V lookup: CDR1 MGHRA, CDR2 YSYEKL. Methods used by the authors: Estimation of nucleated cell counts was performed using reference gene primer amplification. Sequenced by immunoSEQ multiplex PCR; TCRdb stores in-frame clones only, minus some. V and J calls and clone size follow that table, whereas D and trimming were derived from the DNA. The sample yields tens of thousands of clones, almost 85% seen once. The J gene is TRBJ1-4, the V gene TRBV4-1; no definite D call. Sequenced: peripheral blood. The sequence derives from a man between 50 and 59 years old with acute or convalescent COVID-19. CDR3 residues: CASSQDAALNEKLFF. The CDR3 DNA follows: TGCGCCAGCAGCCAAGACGCGGCCCTTAATGAAAAACTGTTTTTT.